These T cell receptor beta chains were read from a single sample in a study of CD8+ T cells in alopecia areata. Only in-frame clones appear in the TCRdb table, and some are missing; sequencing was by immunoSEQ multiplex PCR. The table has more than 150,000 clones, 45% to 55% seen once; the top ten hold approximately 20%. The sequences come from CD8+ T cells sorted from blood, collected at week 0. These receptors were obtained from a human donor with alopecia areata. The CDR3 runs from the conserved cysteine through the conserved F or W. The order of the fields is V gene, J gene, clone size, D gene, CDR3 DNA, CDR3 protein. D genes are given only for firm matches. The size entry is marked missing in some rows and otherwise reads once, few, many or a size class.

>TRBV6-5|TRBJ2-5|few|TRBD1
TGTGCCAGCAGCTCGACAGGGGGGCAAGAGACCCAGTACTTC
CASSSTGGQETQYF
>TRBV4-3|TRBJ2-1|-|-
TGCGCCAGCAGCCAAGGGACTCAGTATGAGCAGTTCTTC
CASSQGTQYEQFF
>TRBV29-1|TRBJ2-2|once|-
TGCAGCGTTGAGGTACAGAACACCGGGGAGCTGTTTTTT
CSVEVQNTGELFF
>TRBV12-2|TRBJ1-1|-|-
TGTGCAAGTCGCTTAGGCTTCGGGGTAGCTTTCTTT
CASRLGFGVAFF
>TRBV6-5|TRBJ2-1|-|-
TGTGCCAGCAGCTATACCGGGCTCCACAATGAGCAGTTCTTC
CASSYTGLHNEQFF
>TRBV13|TRBJ2-7|few|-
TGTGCCAGCAGCCCACATGGGTACGAGCAGTACTTC
CASSPHGYEQYF
>TRBV5-1|TRBJ1-5|-|TRBD1
TGCGCCAGCAGCCCGGGACAGGGGGAAAATCAGCCCCAGCATTTT
CASSPGQGENQPQHF
>TRBV29-1|TRBJ1-1|-|-
TGCAGCGCCTCCTCACCGGGATTCATGGACACTGAAGCTTTCTTT
CSASSPGFMDTEAFF
>TRBV30|TRBJ2-5|-|-
TGTGCCTGGAGTGGTAGCGAAGAGACCCAGTACTTC
CAWSGSEETQYF
>TRBV25-1|TRBJ2-2|-|-
TGTGCCAGCGCCAGGGGGGTCGGGGAGCTGTTTTTT
CASARGVGELFF
>TRBV11-2|TRBJ2-1|-|TRBD2
TGTGCCAGCAGTCGAACTAGCGGGAATTCTTATGAGCAGTTCTTC
CASSRTSGNSYEQFF
>TRBV30|TRBJ2-7|few|-
TGTGCCTGGAGTCTCGGTCTTAACGAGCAGTACTTC
CAWSLGLNEQYF
>TRBV29-1|TRBJ1-2|-|TRBD1
TGCAGCGTTGACCCGGGACAGGGGGAGAACTATGGCTACACCTTC
CSVDPGQGENYGYTF
>TRBV11-3|TRBJ2-1|few|-
TGTGCCAGCGGGTCCCTGCAAAGCTCCTACAATGAGCAGTTCTTC
CASGSLQSSYNEQFF
>TRBV30|TRBJ2-1|-|-
TGTGCCTGGAACCCCTCGGGCATTAGGGATGAGCAGTTCTTC
CAWNPSGIRDEQFF
>TRBV29-1|TRBJ1-2|-|-
TGCAGCGTCCCCTTCCAGGGAGGGGAGGGCTACACCTTC
CSVPFQGGEGYTF
>TRBV9|TRBJ2-3|-|TRBD2
TGTGCCAGCAGCGCACCCACTAGCGGGGGGGCGACAGATACGCAGTATTTT
CASSAPTSGGATDTQYF
>TRBV30|TRBJ1-1|-|TRBD1
TGTGCCTGGGGACAGGTGACTGAAGCTTTCTTT
CAWGQVTEAFF
>TRBV10-2|TRBJ1-1|-|-
TGCGCCAGCAGTGAGTGGGAGGGGGAGATGGTGAACACTGAAGCTTTCTTT
CASSEWEGEMVNTEAFF
>TRBV9|TRBJ1-1|-|-
TGTGCCAGCAGCAAGGGAGGCACTGAAGCTTTCTTT
CASSKGGTEAFF
>TRBV29-1|TRBJ1-2|-|-
TGCAGCGTTGATTTAGGGAATGGCTACACCTTC
CSVDLGNGYTF
>TRBV30|TRBJ2-2|-|TRBD1
TGTGCCTGGAGGGGGACAGGGGGCACCGGGGAGCTGTTTTTT
CAWRGTGGTGELFF
>TRBV19|TRBJ1-5|-|-
TGTGCCAGTAGTATACCGTCCCACCAGCCCCAGCATTTT
CASSIPSHQPQHF
>TRBV13|TRBJ1-1|-|-
TGTGCCAGCAGCTTTGGGGCCCAAGAAGAAGCTTTCTTT
CASSFGAQEEAFF
>TRBV6-5|TRBJ1-6|-|-
TGTGCCAGCAACGCAGGAGACTCCTATAATTCACCCCTCCACTTT
CASNAGDSYNSPLHF
>TRBV5-1|TRBJ2-7|few|-
TGCGCCAGCAGCTGGTCGGGACTTCCCACCTACGAGCAGTACTTC
CASSWSGLPTYEQYF
>TRBV11-2|TRBJ1-2|-|TRBD1
TGTGCCAGCAGCTGGGACAGGGAGAGCGGCTATGGCTACACCTTC
CASSWDRESGYGYTF
>TRBV6-6|TRBJ1-2|few|-
TGTGCCAGCAGTTACAAAGAAGGCTACACCTTC
CASSYKEGYTF
>TRBV29-1|TRBJ1-2|few|-
TGCAGCACATACCTAACAGGGAAGTCTAACTATGGCTACACCTTC
CSTYLTGKSNYGYTF
>TRBV29-1|TRBJ1-2|-|-
TGCAGCGTTGAACATCCGAGGACACAACATCTAAACGGCTATGGCTACACCTTC
CSVEHPRTQHLNGYGYTF
>TRBV7-9|TRBJ2-7|-|-
TGTGCCAGCAGCTTGGGGGCTGGACAGCGGGCCTACGAGCAGTACTTC
CASSLGAGQRAYEQYF
>TRBV7-9|TRBJ1-2|-|-
TGTGCCAGCAGCCCTTCGGGGGGGGTCTATGGCTACACCTTC
CASSPSGGVYGYTF
>TRBV7-2|TRBJ1-6|-|-
TGTGCCAGCAGCTTAGACGGTCGCTCACCCCTCCACTTT
CASSLDGRSPLHF
>TRBV5-6|TRBJ2-3|few|TRBD1
TGTGCCAGCAGCTCGACAGGGGGCTGGGGCGCAGATACGCAGTATTTT
CASSSTGGWGADTQYF
>TRBV7-2|TRBJ2-1|-|-
TGTGCCAGCAGCCCTTATGCGGGGTACAATGAGCAGTTCTTC
CASSPYAGYNEQFF
>TRBV7-9|TRBJ2-7|-|-
TGTGCCAGCAGCTTAAACTACGAGCAGTACTTC
CASSLNYEQYF
>TRBV29-1|TRBJ2-5|-|TRBD1
TGCAGCGTTGAAGAGGCAGGGGGACAAGAGACCCAGTACTTC
CSVEEAGGQETQYF
>TRBV19|TRBJ2-7|few|TRBD1
TGTGCCAGTAGTATAGCCCCCAGGGGGTCAGAAGAGCAGTACTTC
CASSIAPRGSEEQYF
>TRBV7-2|TRBJ2-7|-|TRBD1
TGTGCCAGCAGCACCAGACAGGGGCATTACGAGCAGTACTTC
CASSTRQGHYEQYF
>TRBV7-2|TRBJ2-1|few|-
TGTGCCAGCAGCTCCTCGACATACAATGAGCAGTTCTTC
CASSSSTYNEQFF
>TRBV27|TRBJ2-2|-|TRBD2
TGTGCCAGCAGTTCAAGCGGGGAGGACGGGGAGCTGTTTTTT
CASSSSGEDGELFF
>TRBV5-7|TRBJ2-3|-|TRBD2
TGTGCCAGCAGCTTGAAAGCGGGGCGCACAGATACGCAGTATTTT
CASSLKAGRTDTQYF
>TRBV9|TRBJ1-2|-|-
TGTGCCAGCAGCCCCCGCCATAGCCCGAACTATGGCTACACCTTC
CASSPRHSPNYGYTF
>TRBV5-6|TRBJ2-1|-|-
TGTGCCAGCAGCTTCAAGCGTGAGAAGGGTGAGCAGTTCTTC
CASSFKREKGEQFF
>TRBV30|TRBJ1-2|few|-
TGTGCCTTAGACCGTAAGGACGTATATGGCTACACCTTC
CALDRKDVYGYTF
>TRBV11-2|TRBJ2-1|-|TRBD2
TGTGCCAGCAGCCCAACTAGCGGGGGGGCGGTGGTGCAGTTCTTC
CASSPTSGGAVVQFF
>TRBV11-2|TRBJ2-1|few|-
TGTGCCAGCAGCTTAAACAATGAGCAGTTCTTC
CASSLNNEQFF
>TRBV9|TRBJ2-2|few|-
TGTGCCAGCAGCAGGAACGCCGGGGAGCTGTTTTTT
CASSRNAGELFF
>TRBV30|TRBJ2-7|few|TRBD1
TGTGCCTGGGGTAGGACAGGCCTCTCCGAGCAGTACTTC
CAWGRTGLSEQYF
>TRBV7-6|TRBJ1-2|-|-
TGTGCCAGCAGCTTAAATGGGGTTATGTGGGGCTACACCTTC
CASSLNGVMWGYTF